This T cell receptor beta chain derives from a study of cytomegalovirus exposure and HLA in healthy donors. The CDR3 sequence is 18 residues long. CDR1 GTSNPN and CDR2 SVGIG come from the germline V gene (reference sequence). Germline trimming cut 3 bases from V and 0 bases from J; bases unmatched to any gene: 10. Study conclusions and caveats: Being productive about 90% or about 30% of the time was typical of most TCR beta V segments in an earlier analysis.

PCR used 60 Vbeta primers and 13 Jbeta primers. Sequencing was performed with immunoSEQ multiplex PCR; in TCRdb, only in-frame clones are kept and a portion is missing. Seen here are some 95,000 clones, over 75% observed once, and the top ten hold less than 8%. About this clone itself: The antigen remains unidentified.

The rearrangement joins TRBV30 to TRBJ2-7; 14 bases match TRBD2. The receptor was derived from a man aged 25-45 years in good health and CMV-seronegative. The sample taken for sequencing was PBMCs. The CDR3 region is CAWRFHRTSGGISYEQYF. The CDR3 DNA follows: TGTGCCTGGAGGTTTCATAGGACTAGCGGGGGGATCTCCTACGAGCAGTACTTC.